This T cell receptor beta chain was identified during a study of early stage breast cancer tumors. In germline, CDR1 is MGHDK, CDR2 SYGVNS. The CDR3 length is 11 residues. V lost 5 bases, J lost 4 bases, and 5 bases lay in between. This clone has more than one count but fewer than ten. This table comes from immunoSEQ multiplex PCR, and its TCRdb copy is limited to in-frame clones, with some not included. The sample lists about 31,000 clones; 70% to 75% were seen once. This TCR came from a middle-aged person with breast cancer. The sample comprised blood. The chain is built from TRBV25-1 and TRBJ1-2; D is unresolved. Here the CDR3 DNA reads TGTGCCAGCAGTAACGGCTATGGCTACACCTTC. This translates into CASSNGYGYTF.